The 6 T cell receptor beta chains listed next were all sequenced from one sample in a study of PD-L1 blockade in urothelial cancer. Time point specified: pretreatment peripheral blood. The assay was immunoSEQ multiplex PCR, and TCRdb's table has in-frame clones only and misses some. The sample shows 50,000 or so clones, around 84% of them seen only once. Source: PBMCs, taken around atezolizumab (anti-PD-L1) treatment. The source of these receptors is a man aged 60-69 years with urothelial cancer.

The genes are TRBV11-2 and TRBJ2-1; 8 nucleotides align to TRBD2. Looked up from germline, CDR1 is SGHAT and CDR2 is FQNNGV. This CDR3 comprises 15 residues. Trimming took 1 base from V and 12 from J; bases not matched to a gene: 11. The CDR3 reads CASSLAPTSEKVQFF. DNA for the CDR3: TGTGCCAGCAGCTTAGCGCCGACTAGCGAGAAAGTGCAGTTCTTC.

V is TRBV7-6 and J is TRBJ2-5, with a tentative D call TRBD2 (6 bases). This CDR3 is built from 13 residues. Germline CDR1 SGHVS, CDR2 FNYEAQ. V was trimmed by 3 bases and J by 4 bases, leaving 9 bases between them. The CDR3 coding sequence is TGTGCCAGCAGCTTGGGGGGTGGAGAGACCCAGTACTTC. The encoded protein is CASSLGGGETQYF. The full variable domain, in which reference TRBV7-6 and TRBJ2-5 provide the parts outside the CDR3, is GAGVSQSPRYKVTKRGQDVALRCDPISGHVSLYWYRQALGQGPEFLTYFNYEAQQDKSGLPNDRFSAERPEGSISTLTIQRTEQRDSAMYRCASSLGGGETQYFGPGTRLLVL.

The chain combines TRBV18 with TRBJ2-7; D is ambiguous. V was trimmed by 0 bases and J by 7 bases, leaving 16 bases between them. This CDR3 is 15 amino acids long. Germline V gives CDR1 KGHSH, CDR2 LQKENI. As DNA, the CDR3 is TGTGCCAGCTCACCACCGGGCACCCACCAAGAGGAGCAGTACTTC. It encodes CASSPPGTHQEEQYF.

This chain joins TRBV6-5 and TRBJ1-2, with 9 nucleotides matching TRBD1. Per germline, CDR1 MNHEY and CDR2 SVGAGI. There are 13 residues in the CDR3. Unmatched junction bases numbered 6, after V lost 6 bases and J lost 7 bases. The CDR3 coding sequence is TGTGCCAGCAGGGACCGGGACAGGGCTGGCTACACCTTC. It codes for CASRDRDRAGYTF.

V is TRBV18 and J is TRBJ1-2, with D possibly TRBD1 on 6 matching bases. Trimming stripped 3 bases from V and 3 bases from J, with 8 bases between. The CDR3 is made up of 13 amino acids. CDR1 and CDR2 from the germline V gene are KGHSH and LQKENI. CDR3 region: CASSPRTDYGYTF. The DNA of the CDR3 is TGTGCCAGCTCACCGAGGACAGACTATGGCTACACCTTC.

This chain uses TRBV5-8 with TRBJ1-2, with 7 bases lining up with TRBD1. CDR3 size: 14 residues. CDR1 and CDR2 (germline): SGHTS, YDEGEE. V shed 6 bases and J 8 bases; nucleotides not matched to a gene: 13. DNA of the CDR3: TGTGCCAGCACCCCCAACAGGGGCAGGGGCGGCTACACCTTC. Translated: CASTPNRGRGGYTF.